This T cell receptor beta chain appears in the sequencing data of a study of persistence of HIV-infected CD4 T cells. Cells were stimulated with overlapping HIV-1 Gag 15-mer peptides. CD40L-negative CD69-negative CD45RO-high memory CD4+ T cells were sorted as populations depleted of antigen-responding cells. The CDR3 consists of 15 residues. Germline CDR1 reads LNHDA; CDR2 reads SQIVND (reference sequence). The V and J ends lost 1 base and 7 bases respectively, with 16 bases between them. This was the immunoSEQ version 4 assay in survey mode. Sequenced by immunoSEQ multiplex PCR; TCRdb stores in-frame clones only, minus some. Of some 58,000 clones in the sample, about 81% were seen once. Overall study findings and caveats: Antigen-responding cells were enriched for degenerate expanded CDR3beta sequences.

This clone was observed a handful of times. Its antigen remains unidentified. Sequenced material: CD4+ T cells sorted from PBMCs after approximately 19-hour stimulation, taken from a patient who received antiretroviral therapy. This chain joins TRBV19 and TRBJ1-2, with D possibly TRBD1 on 5 matching bases. The sequence came from an adult man with HIV who was CMV-seropositive. CDR3 DNA sequence: TGTGCCAGTAGTATAGTAGAGGGAGGCACAGGTGGCTACACCTTC. This encodes CASSIVEGGTGGYTF.